Reported below is one TCR beta chain. Its antigen is unknown. At one end, the junction sequence differs from germline, possibly due to a read error. Primers used in a second PCR of roughly 6 to 11 cycles were a sample-barcoded 5' primer and a J-beta primer mix. Every molecule of cDNA carried a tag from a template-switch adaptor with 12 random nucleotides. MiXCR, applied by TCRdb to the 5' RACE reads, yields one record per CDR3 protein. Of 900,000 to 950,000 distinct CDR3 sequences detected, 25% to 30% appear once; the ten largest clones hold about 10%. These data are taken from a study of blood T cells in healthy people across ages. Every sample gave at least 5.5 micrograms of total RNA when it was extracted. Findings and caveats of the study: With unsorted PBMCs, a conclusive comparison of naive versus antigen-experienced cells was not possible. There were more naive CD4+ cells and higher diversity in long-lived donors than in aged donors.

Per the germline V gene, CDR1 is MDHEN and CDR2 is SYDVKM. This CDR3 contains 14 residues. The sample was also linked to a second study, of T cells of mothers and their children.

This TCR was sampled from a woman in her thirties or forties in good health. The material sequenced was blood. J is TRBJ2-7 and V is TRBV28, with D unclear. CDR3 nucleotides: TGTGCCAGCAGGTTATCGGCCTTCTCCTACGAGCAGTACTTC. Its translation: CASRLSAFSYEQYF. Full variable domain (remainder filled in from reference TRBV28 and TRBJ2-7): DVKVTQSSRYLVKRTGEKVFLECVQDMDHENMFWYRQDPGLGLRLIYFSYDVKMKEKGDIPEGYSVSREKKERFSLILESASTNQTSMYLCASRLSAFSYEQYFGPGTRLTVT.